These 22 T cell receptor beta chains were all obtained from the same sample, sequenced in a study of cytomegalovirus exposure and HLA in healthy donors. 60 Vbeta and 13 Jbeta primers were used in PCR. The repertoire was sequenced with immunoSEQ multiplex PCR; TCRdb's copy has only in-frame clones and lacks some. This repertoire shows 150,000 to 200,000 clones, about 90% found once; its top ten account for about 0.21%. The material sequenced was PBMCs. These receptor sequences come from a girl under three years old in good health and CMV-seronegative.

CDR3 DNA: TGCAGCGTTGGTTTGCAGGCGTTAACCGGGGAGCTGTTTTTT. Translating gives CSVGLQALTGELFF. This chain links TRBV29-1 with TRBJ2-2; D is unclear. V lost 4 bases and J 5 bases, leaving 14 bases between the germline ends. Germline V gene data show CDR1 as SQVTM and CDR2 as ANQGSEA. There are 14 residues in the CDR3.

Remarks on this clone: This specimen includes other DNA sequences encoding the same CDR3. This chain links TRBV5-6 with TRBJ2-7; the D is unclear. Between the trimmed V and J ends, which lost 0 bases and 3 bases, there was a span of 7 bases. CDR1 is SGHDT, CDR2 YYEEEE, per germline. The CDR3 has 13 amino acids. The CDR3 sequence is CASSLGLYYEQYF. CDR3 coding DNA: TGTGCCAGCAGCTTGGGACTTTACTACGAGCAGTACTTC.

This chain uses TRBV6-1 with TRBJ2-5, with D possibly being TRBD2 (5 bases). This CDR3 comprises 15 residues. Trimming left V 0 bases short and J 2 bases short, with 10 bases between. Germline CDR1 MNHNS, CDR2 SASEGT. Here the CDR3 DNA reads TGTGCCAGCAGTGAAGCAGGAGCGGCTCAAGAGACCCAGTACTTC. Protein product: CASSEAGAAQETQYF.

This chain joins TRBV29-1 and TRBJ2-6; 7 nucleotides agree with TRBD1. V shed 4 bases and J 0 bases; nucleotides not matched to a gene: 6. Per the germline V gene, CDR1 is SQVTM and CDR2 is ANQGSEA. The CDR3 loop spans 16 amino acids. The CDR3 DNA reads TGCAGCGTTGTGACAGGGCCGAGCTCTGGGGCCAACGTCCTGACTTTC. Its translation: CSVVTGPSSGANVLTF.

This clone has a single count. The chain carries TRBV5-1 and TRBJ1-2, with D tentatively TRBD1 (6 bases). The CDR3 is made up of 12 amino acids. The ends were cut back, 4 bases at V and 7 bases at J, with 11 bases in the middle. CDR1 and CDR2 from the germline V gene are SGHRS and YFSETQ. CDR3 DNA: TGCGCCAGCAGCCCACAGGGTTCTGGCTACACCTTC. Amino acid sequence: CASSPQGSGYTF.

CDR3 protein: CASSILAGGFGEQFF. In DNA, the CDR3 is TGTGCCAGCAGTATTCTAGCGGGGGGGTTCGGTGAGCAGTTCTTC. The rearrangement joins TRBV6-1 to TRBJ2-1; the match to TRBD2 covers 12 bases. The CDR3 runs to 15 residues. The V segment lost 5 bases and the J segment 9 bases; nucleotides outside the gene matches: 8. From germline, CDR1 is MNHNS and CDR2 SASEGT.

This clone appeared a few times. CDR3 sequence: CAISESVTLRETEAFF. CDR3 bases: TGTGCCATCAGTGAGTCGGTCACCCTTAGGGAGACTGAAGCTTTCTTT. The J gene is TRBJ1-1, the V gene TRBV10-3; D uncertain. Trimming pared 0 bases from V and 5 bases from J, leaving 16 bases between. The germline V gene encodes CDR1 ENHRY and CDR2 SYGVKD. The CDR3 totals 16 residues.

The chain employs TRBV6-1 and TRBJ1-2, with 7 bases aligning to TRBD1. CDR1 and CDR2 (germline): MNHNS, SASEGT. This CDR3 has 15 amino acids. The J segment lost 4 bases and the V segment lost 1 base, leaving 6 bases of the junction unmatched. CDR3 coding DNA: TGTGCCAGCAGTGAAGGCCCCGACAGGGCCTATGGCTACACCTTC. It encodes CASSEGPDRAYGYTF.

This chain joins TRBV30 and TRBJ2-3; a weak D match, TRBD2 (5 bases). CDR1 GTSNPN and CDR2 SVGIG come from the germline V gene (reference sequence). Trimming took off 0 bases at V and 6 bases at J, with 10 bases between the two ends. The CDR3 length is 13 residues. The CDR3 reads CAWSVGSGDTQYF. The DNA of the CDR3 is TGTGCCTGGAGTGTGGGGAGCGGTGATACGCAGTATTTT. The full variable domain, completed using reference TRBV30 and TRBJ2-3, is SQTIHQWPATLVQPVGSPLSLECTVEGTSNPNLYWYRQAAGRGLQLLFYSVGIGQISSEVPQNLSASRPQDRQFILSSKKLLLSDSGFYLCAWSVGSGDTQYFGPGTRLTVL.

This clone was observed a handful of times. This chain uses TRBV28 with TRBJ2-2; the D gene is possibly TRBD2 (6 bases). Per germline, CDR1 MDHEN and CDR2 SYDVKM. Trimming cost V 4 bases and J 6 bases, with 6 bases left between them. There are 12 residues in the CDR3. Here the CDR3 reads CASSWRAGELFF. The CDR3, as DNA: TGTGCCAGCAGTTGGAGGGCCGGGGAGCTGTTTTTT.

The chain links TRBV5-4 to TRBJ2-5; 7 bases are shared with TRBD1. The V gene's germline CDR1 is SGHNT and CDR2 YYREEE (reference sequence). V shed 4 bases and J 3 bases; nucleotides not matched to a gene: 3. This CDR3 is built from 13 residues. In DNA form, the CDR3 reads TGTGCCAGCAGCCCCACAGGGGAAGAGACCCAGTACTTC. It encodes CASSPTGEETQYF.

V gene TRBV4-1 combines with J gene TRBJ1-5; 11 nucleotides line up with TRBD1. The CDR3 is 14 amino acids. Germline values: CDR1 MGHRA, CDR2 YSYEKL. The ends lost 7 bases at V and 6 bases at J; junction bases unmatched: 5. The CDR3 sequence is CASTRTGGSQPQHF. CDR3 coding DNA: TGCGCCAGCACCCGGACAGGGGGCAGTCAGCCCCAGCATTTT.

The V call is TRBV30, the J call TRBJ2-1, with 8 bases identical to TRBD2. Germline V CDR1 and CDR2: GTSNPN, SVGIG (reference sequence). V shed 1 base and J 4 bases; nucleotides not matched to a gene: 6. This CDR3 region has 15 residues. CDR3 DNA sequence: TGTGCCTGGAGTGGAGCTGGACTAGCTTACAATGAGCAGTTCTTC. Translation: CAWSGAGLAYNEQFF.

This sequence joins TRBV7-9 and TRBJ2-3, with 7 nucleotides matching TRBD2. J gave up 6 bases and V 0 bases, and 15 bases lay outside the gene matches. CDR1 is SEHNR and CDR2 is FQNEAQ in the germline V gene (reference sequence). The CDR3 is 18 amino acids. CDR3 sequence (DNA): TGTGCCAGCAGCTTAGCCACCGGGTGGGTAGAGCGGGGCGATACGCAGTATTTT. This codes for CASSLATGWVERGDTQYF.

This chain connects TRBV5-6 to TRBJ2-5; D remains unclear. This CDR3 is 13 amino acids long. Germline V lookup: CDR1 SGHDT, CDR2 YYEEEE. Trimming shortened V by 4 bases and J by 5 bases, and 12 bases separated the two germline ends. CDR3 loop: CASSPQMAETQYF. CDR3 nucleotides: TGTGCCAGCAGCCCGCAGATGGCTGAGACCCAGTACTTC.

V gene TRBV9 combines with J gene TRBJ1-6; D ambiguous. The CDR3 is 16 residues long. Trimming shortened V by 0 bases and J by 0 bases, and 7 bases separated the two germline ends. Germline V gene lookup returns CDR1 SGDLS and CDR2 YYNGEE. The CDR3: CASSVDPSSYNSPLHF. For the CDR3, the DNA is TGTGCCAGCAGCGTAGACCCGAGCTCCTATAATTCACCCCTCCACTTT. Looking up the rest from reference TRBV9 and TRBJ1-6 gives the full variable domain: DSGVTQTPKHLITATGQRVTLRCSPRSGDLSVYWYQQSLDQGLQFLIQYYNGEERAKGNILERFSAQQFPDLHSELNLSSLELGDSALYFCASSVDPSSYNSPLHFGNGTRLTVT.

V and J are TRBV13 and TRBJ1-1, with a possible D match to TRBD1 (6 bases). The CDR3 length is 14 residues. Trimming pared 0 bases from V and 5 bases from J, leaving 10 bases between. Germline CDR1 reads PRHDT; CDR2 reads FYEKMQ (reference sequence). The CDR3 DNA reads TGTGCCAGCAGCTTAGGGGGGGCGCGTACTGAAGCTTTCTTT. This sequence encodes CASSLGGARTEAFF.

The CDR3 here is CASSFLYNEQFF. In DNA, the CDR3 is TGTGCCAGCAGCTTCCTGTACAATGAGCAGTTCTTC. This rearrangement joins TRBV7-9 to TRBJ2-1; unclear D gene. From germline, CDR1 is SEHNR and CDR2 FQNEAQ (reference sequence). The length of the CDR3 is 12 residues. V lost 3 bases to trimming and J lost 4 bases, with 4 bases between them. Filled out from reference TRBV7-9 and TRBJ2-1, the complete variable domain reads DTGVSQNPRHKITKRGQNVTFRCDPISEHNRLYWYRQTLGQGPEFLTYFQNEAQLEKSRLLSDRFSAERPKGSFSTLEIQRTEQGDSAMYLCASSFLYNEQFFGPGTRLTVL.

The chain uses TRBV6-1 and TRBJ1-2; 7 bases are shared with TRBD1. In germline, CDR1 is MNHNS, CDR2 SASEGT. The V and J ends lost 6 bases and 2 bases, in that order; junction bases with no gene match: 6. The CDR3 runs 14 residues. CDR3 coding DNA: TGTGCCAGCAGACAGATGACAGGGAACTATGGCTACACCTTC. Translation gives CASRQMTGNYGYTF.

The genes are TRBV6-5 and TRBJ2-3, with 9 nucleotides matching TRBD2. This CDR3 is built from 14 residues. The V and J ends lost 6 bases and 14 bases, in that order; junction bases with no gene match: 15. Per germline, CDR1 MNHEY and CDR2 SVGAGI. CDR3 sequence: CASSPPKRGAAPYF. The CDR3, as DNA: TGTGCCAGCAGCCCCCCAAAGCGGGGGGCGGCCCCGTATTTT.

This clone appeared a single time. The chain employs TRBV4-1 and TRBJ1-2, with D possibly TRBD1 on 6 matching bases. The CDR3 has 16 amino acids. Between the trimmed V and J ends, which lost 5 bases and 2 bases, there was a span of 18 bases. Germline values: CDR1 MGHRA, CDR2 YSYEKL. The CDR3, as DNA: TGCGCCAGCAGCTCCGCCCCGGACAGTACAAACTATGGCTACACCTTC. This translates into CASSSAPDSTNYGYTF.

The chain combines TRBV30 with TRBJ1-2; D remains unclear. Trimming stripped 2 bases from V and 3 bases from J, with 13 bases between. Germline CDR1 GTSNPN, CDR2 SVGIG (reference sequence). The CDR3 totals 14 residues. The CDR3 loop reads CAWSFSGLDYGYTF. For the CDR3, the DNA is TGTGCCTGGAGTTTCTCCGGACTAGACTATGGCTACACCTTC.